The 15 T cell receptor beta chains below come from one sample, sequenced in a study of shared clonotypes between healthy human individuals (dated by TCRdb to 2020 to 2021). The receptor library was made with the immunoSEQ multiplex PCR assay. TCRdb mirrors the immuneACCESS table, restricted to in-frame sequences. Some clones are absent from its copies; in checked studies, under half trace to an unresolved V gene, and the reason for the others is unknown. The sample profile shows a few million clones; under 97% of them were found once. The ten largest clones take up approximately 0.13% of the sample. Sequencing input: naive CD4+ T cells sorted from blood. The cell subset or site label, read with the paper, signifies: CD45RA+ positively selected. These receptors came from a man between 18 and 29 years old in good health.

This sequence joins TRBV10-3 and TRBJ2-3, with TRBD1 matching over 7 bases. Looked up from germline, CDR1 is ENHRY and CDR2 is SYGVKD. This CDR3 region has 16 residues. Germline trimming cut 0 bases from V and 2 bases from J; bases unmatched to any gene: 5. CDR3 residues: CAISESSGGYTDTQYF. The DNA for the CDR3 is TGTGCCATCAGTGAGTCGTCAGGGGGATACACAGATACGCAGTATTTT.

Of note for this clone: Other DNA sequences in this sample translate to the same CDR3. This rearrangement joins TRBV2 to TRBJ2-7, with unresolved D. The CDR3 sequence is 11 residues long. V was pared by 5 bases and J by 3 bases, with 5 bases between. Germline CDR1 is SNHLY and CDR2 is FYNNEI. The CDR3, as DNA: TGTGCCAGCAGTCAGGACTACGAGCAGTACTTC. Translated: CASSQDYEQYF.

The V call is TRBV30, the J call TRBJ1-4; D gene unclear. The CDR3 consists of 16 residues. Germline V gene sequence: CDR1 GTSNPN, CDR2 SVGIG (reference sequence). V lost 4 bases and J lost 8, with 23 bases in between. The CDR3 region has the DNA TGTGCCTGGACACAACAGAGGGCGCTTAGATCGGAAAAACTGTTTTTT. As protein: CAWTQQRALRSEKLFF.

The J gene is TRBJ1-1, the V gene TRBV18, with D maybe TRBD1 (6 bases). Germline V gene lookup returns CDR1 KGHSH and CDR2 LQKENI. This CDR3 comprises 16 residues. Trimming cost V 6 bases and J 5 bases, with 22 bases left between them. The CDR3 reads CASSDAGAGARTEAFF. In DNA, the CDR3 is TGTGCCAGCTCTGACGCGGGGGCAGGGGCTCGAACTGAAGCTTTCTTT.

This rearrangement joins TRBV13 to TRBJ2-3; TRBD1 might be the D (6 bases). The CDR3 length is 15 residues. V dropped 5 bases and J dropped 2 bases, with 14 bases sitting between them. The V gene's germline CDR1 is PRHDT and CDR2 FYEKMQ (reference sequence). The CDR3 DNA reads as TGTGCCAGCAGCCAAACGGACAGCAACACAGATACGCAGTATTTT. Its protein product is CASSQTDSNTDTQYF.

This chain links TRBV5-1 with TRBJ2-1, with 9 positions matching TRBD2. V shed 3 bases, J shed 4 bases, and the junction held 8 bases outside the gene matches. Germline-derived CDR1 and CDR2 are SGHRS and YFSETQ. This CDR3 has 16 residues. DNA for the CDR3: TGCGCCAGCAGCTCCTCTAGCGGGACCCGATACAATGAGCAGTTCTTC. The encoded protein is CASSSSSGTRYNEQFF.

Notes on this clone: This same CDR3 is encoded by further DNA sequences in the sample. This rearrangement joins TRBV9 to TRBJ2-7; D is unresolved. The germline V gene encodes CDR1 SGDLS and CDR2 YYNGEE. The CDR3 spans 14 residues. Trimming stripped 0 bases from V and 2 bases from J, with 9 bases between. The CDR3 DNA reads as TGTGCCAGCAGCGTAGATCTTGGTGCCTACGAGCAGTACTTC. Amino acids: CASSVDLGAYEQYF.

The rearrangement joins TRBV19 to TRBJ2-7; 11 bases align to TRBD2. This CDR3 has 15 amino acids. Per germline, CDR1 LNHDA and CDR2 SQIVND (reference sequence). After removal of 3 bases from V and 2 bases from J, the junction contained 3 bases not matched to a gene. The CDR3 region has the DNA TGTGCCAGTAGTATCCTAGCGGGGGGACCCTACGAGCAGTACTTC. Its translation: CASSILAGGPYEQYF.

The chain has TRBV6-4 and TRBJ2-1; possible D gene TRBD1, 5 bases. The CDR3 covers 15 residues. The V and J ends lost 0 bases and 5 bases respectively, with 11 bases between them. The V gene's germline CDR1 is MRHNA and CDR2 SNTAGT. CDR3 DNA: TGTGCCAGCAGTGACTCGGGGCTAGGGAACAATGAGCAGTTCTTC. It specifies CASSDSGLGNNEQFF.

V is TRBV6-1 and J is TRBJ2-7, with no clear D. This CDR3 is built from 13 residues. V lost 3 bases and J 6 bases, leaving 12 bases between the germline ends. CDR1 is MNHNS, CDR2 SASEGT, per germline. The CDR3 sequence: CASSDTTLGEQYF. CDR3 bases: TGTGCCAGCAGTGATACGACGTTGGGCGAGCAGTACTTC.

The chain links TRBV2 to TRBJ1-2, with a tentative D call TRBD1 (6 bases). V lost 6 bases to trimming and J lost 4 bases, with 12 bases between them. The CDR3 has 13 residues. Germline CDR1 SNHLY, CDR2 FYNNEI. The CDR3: CASRTDSTYGYTF. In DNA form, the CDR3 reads TGTGCCAGCAGGACGGACAGCACCTATGGCTACACCTTC.

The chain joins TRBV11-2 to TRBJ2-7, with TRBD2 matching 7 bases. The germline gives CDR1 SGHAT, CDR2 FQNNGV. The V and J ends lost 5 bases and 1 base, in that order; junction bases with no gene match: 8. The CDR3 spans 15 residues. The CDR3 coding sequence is TGTGCCAGCAGCCTCCGGGGAGGGGAGTCCTACGAGCAGTACTTC. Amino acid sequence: CASSLRGGESYEQYF.

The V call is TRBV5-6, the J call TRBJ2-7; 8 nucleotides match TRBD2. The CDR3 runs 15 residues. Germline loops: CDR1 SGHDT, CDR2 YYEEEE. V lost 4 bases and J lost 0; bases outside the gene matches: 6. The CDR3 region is CASSRLALSSYEQYF. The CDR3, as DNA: TGTGCCAGCAGCAGACTAGCGTTAAGCTCCTACGAGCAGTACTTC.

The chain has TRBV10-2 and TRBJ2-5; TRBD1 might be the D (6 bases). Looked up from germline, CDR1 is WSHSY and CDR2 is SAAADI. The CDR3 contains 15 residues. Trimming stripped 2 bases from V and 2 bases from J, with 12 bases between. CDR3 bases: TGCGCCAGCAGTGAGCCTTGGACAGAGCAAGAGACCCAGTACTTC. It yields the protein CASSEPWTEQETQYF.

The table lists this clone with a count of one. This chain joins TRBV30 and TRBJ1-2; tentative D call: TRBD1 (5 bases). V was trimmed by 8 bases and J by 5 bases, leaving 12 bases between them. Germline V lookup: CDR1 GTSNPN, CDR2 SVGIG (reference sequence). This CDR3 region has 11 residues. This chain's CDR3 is CALGGGYGYTF. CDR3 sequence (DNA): TGTGCCCTCGGGGGAGGGTATGGCTACACCTTC.